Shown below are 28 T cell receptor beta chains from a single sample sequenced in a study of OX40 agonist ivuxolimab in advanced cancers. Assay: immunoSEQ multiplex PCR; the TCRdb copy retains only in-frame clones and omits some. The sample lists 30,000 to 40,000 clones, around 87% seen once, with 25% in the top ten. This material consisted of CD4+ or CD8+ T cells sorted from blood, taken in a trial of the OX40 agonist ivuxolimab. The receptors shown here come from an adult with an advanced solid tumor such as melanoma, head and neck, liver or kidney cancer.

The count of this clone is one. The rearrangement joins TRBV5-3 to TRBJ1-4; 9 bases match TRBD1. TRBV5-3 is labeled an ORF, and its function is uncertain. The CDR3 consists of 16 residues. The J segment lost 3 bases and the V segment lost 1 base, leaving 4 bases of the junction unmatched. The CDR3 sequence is CARSLWGQGANEKLFF. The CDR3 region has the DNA TGTGCCAGAAGCTTGTGGGGACAGGGCGCTAATGAAAAACTGTTTTTT.

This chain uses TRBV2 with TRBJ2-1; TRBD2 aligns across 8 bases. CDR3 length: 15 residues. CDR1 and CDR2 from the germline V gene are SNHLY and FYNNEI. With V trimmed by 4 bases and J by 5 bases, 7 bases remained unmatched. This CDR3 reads CASSGPSGRNNEQFF. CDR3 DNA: TGTGCCAGCAGTGGGCCTAGCGGGCGGAACAATGAGCAGTTCTTC. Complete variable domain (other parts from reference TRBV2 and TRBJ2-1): EPEVTQTPSHQVTQMGQEVILRCVPISNHLYFYWYRQILGQKVEFLVSFYNNEISEKSEIFDDQFSVERPDGSNFTLKIRSTKLEDSAMYFCASSGPSGRNNEQFFGPGTRLTVL.

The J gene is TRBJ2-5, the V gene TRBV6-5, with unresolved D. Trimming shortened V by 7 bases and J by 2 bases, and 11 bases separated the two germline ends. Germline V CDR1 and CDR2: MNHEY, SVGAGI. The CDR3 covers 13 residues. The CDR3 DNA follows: TGTGCCAGCAACTCCCGGCCGCAAGAGACCCAGTACTTC. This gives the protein CASNSRPQETQYF.

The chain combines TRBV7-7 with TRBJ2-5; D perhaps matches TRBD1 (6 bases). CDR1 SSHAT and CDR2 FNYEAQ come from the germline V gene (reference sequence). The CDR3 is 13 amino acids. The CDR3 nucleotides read TGTGCAACTGCGACAGGCCCCCAAGAGACCCAGTACTTC. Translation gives CATATGPQETQYF.

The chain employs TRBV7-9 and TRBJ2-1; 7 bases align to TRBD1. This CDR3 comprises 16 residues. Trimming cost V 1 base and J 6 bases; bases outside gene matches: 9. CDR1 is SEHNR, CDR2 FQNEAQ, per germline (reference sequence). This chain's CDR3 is CASSLVGRAGGNEQFF. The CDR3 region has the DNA TGTGCCAGCAGCTTAGTAGGCCGTGCAGGGGGCAATGAGCAGTTCTTC.

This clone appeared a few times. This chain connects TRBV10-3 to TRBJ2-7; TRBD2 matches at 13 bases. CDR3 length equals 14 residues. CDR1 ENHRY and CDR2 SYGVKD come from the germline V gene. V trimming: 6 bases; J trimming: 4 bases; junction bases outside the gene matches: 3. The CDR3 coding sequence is TGTGCCATCAGCGCGGGACTAGCGGGGTACGAGCAGTACTTC. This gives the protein CAISAGLAGYEQYF.

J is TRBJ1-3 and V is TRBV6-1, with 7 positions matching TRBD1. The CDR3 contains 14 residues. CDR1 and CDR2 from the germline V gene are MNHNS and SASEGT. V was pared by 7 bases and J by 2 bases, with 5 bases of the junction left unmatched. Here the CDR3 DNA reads TGTGCCAGCACCCGGACAGGCCCTGGAAACACCATATATTTT. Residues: CASTRTGPGNTIYF.

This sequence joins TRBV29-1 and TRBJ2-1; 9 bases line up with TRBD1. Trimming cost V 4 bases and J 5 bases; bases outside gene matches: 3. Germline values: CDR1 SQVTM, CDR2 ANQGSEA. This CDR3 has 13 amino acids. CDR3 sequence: CSVVRTGDNEQFF. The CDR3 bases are TGCAGCGTTGTTAGGACAGGGGACAATGAGCAGTTCTTC.

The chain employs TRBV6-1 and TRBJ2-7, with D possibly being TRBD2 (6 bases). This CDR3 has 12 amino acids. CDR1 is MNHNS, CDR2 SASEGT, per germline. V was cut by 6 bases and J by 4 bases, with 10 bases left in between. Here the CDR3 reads CASSLAEYEQYF. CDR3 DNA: TGTGCCAGCAGCTTAGCGGAGTACGAGCAGTACTTC.

The CDR3 here is CSVDSPEGGVGFYQETQYF. The DNA of the CDR3 is TGCAGCGTTGACAGTCCGGAGGGAGGGGTCGGGTTTTACCAAGAGACCCAGTACTTC. The chain links TRBV29-1 to TRBJ2-5; TRBD2 matches 7 bases. The trim removed 3 bases at V and 0 bases at J, leaving 19 bases unmatched. The CDR3 spans 19 residues. CDR1 is SQVTM and CDR2 is ANQGSEA in the germline V gene.

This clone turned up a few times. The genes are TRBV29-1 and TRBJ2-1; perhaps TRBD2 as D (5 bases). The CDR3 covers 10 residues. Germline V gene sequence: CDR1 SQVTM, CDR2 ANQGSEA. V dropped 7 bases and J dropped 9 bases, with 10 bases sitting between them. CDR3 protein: CSAQEVEQFF. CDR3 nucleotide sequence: TGCAGCGCTCAGGAGGTTGAGCAGTTCTTC.

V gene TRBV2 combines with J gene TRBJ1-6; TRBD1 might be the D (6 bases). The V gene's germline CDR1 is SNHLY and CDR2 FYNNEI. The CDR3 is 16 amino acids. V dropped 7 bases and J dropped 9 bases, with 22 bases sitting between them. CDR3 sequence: CASTREGGRVGSPLHF. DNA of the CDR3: TGTGCCAGCACTAGGGAGGGGGGTCGTGTCGGTTCACCCCTCCACTTT.

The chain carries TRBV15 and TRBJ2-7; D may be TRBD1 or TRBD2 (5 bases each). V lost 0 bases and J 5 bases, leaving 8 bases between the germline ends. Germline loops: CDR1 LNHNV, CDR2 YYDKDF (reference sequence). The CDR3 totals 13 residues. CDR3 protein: CATSRDVGDEQYF. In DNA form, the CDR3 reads TGTGCCACCAGCAGAGACGTGGGGGACGAGCAGTACTTC. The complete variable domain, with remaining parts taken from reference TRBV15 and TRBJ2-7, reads DAMVIQNPRYQVTQFGKPVTLSCSQTLNHNVMYWYQQKSSQAPKLLFHYYDKDFNNEADTPDNFQSRRPNTSFCFLDIRSPGLGDTAMYLCATSRDVGDEQYFGPGTRLTVT.

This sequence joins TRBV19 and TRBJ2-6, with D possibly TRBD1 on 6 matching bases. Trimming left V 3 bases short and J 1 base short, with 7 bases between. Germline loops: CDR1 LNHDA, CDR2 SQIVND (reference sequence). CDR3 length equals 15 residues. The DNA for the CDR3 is TGTGCCAGTAGTATCGGACAGTCTGGGGCCAACGTCCTGACTTTC. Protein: CASSIGQSGANVLTF. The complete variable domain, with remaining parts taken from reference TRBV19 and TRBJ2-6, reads DGGITQSPKYLFRKEGQNVTLSCEQNLNHDAMYWYRQDPGQGLRLIYYSQIVNDFQKGDIAEGYSVSREKKESFPLTVTSAQKNPTAFYLCASSIGQSGANVLTFGAGSRLTVL.

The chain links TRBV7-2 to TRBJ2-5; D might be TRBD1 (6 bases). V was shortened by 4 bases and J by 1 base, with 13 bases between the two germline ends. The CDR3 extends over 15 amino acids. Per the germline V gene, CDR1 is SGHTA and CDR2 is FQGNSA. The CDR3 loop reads CASSSTTGSQETQYF. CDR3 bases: TGTGCCAGCAGCTCGACGACAGGTTCCCAAGAGACCCAGTACTTC.

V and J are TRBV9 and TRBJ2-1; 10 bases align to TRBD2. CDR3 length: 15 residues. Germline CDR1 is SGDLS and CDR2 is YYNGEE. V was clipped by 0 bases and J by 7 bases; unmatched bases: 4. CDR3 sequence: CASSVDSGRRNEQFF. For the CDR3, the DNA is TGTGCCAGCAGCGTAGATAGCGGGAGGAGGAATGAGCAGTTCTTC.

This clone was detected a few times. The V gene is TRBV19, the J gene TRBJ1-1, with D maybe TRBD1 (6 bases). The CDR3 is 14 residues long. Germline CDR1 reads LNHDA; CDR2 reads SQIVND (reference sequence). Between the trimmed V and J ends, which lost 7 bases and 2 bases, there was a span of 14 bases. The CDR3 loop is CASKDSPLNTEAFF. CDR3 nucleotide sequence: TGTGCCAGTAAGGACAGCCCACTAAACACTGAAGCTTTCTTT. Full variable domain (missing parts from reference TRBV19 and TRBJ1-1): DGGITQSPKYLFRKEGQNVTLSCEQNLNHDAMYWYRQDPGQGLRLIYYSQIVNDFQKGDIAEGYSVSREKKESFPLTVTSAQKNPTAFYLCASKDSPLNTEAFFGQGTRLTVV.

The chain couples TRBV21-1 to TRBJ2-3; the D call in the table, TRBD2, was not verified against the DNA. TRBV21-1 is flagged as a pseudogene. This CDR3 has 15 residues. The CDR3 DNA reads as TGTGCCAGCAGCCCGCGGACTAGCGCAGCAGATACGCAGTATTTT. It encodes CASSPRTSAADTQYF.

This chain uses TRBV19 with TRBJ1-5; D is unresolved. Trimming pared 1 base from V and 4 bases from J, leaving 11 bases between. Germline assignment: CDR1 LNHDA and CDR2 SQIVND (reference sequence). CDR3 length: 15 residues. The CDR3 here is CASSIAKRENQPQHF. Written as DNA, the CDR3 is TGTGCCAGTAGTATAGCTAAAAGGGAGAATCAGCCCCAGCATTTT.

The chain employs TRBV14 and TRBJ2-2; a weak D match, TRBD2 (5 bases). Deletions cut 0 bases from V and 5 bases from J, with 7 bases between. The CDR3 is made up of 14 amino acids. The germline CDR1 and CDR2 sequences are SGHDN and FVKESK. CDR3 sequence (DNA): TGTGCCAGCAGCCAAGATCGGAGGACCGGGGAGCTGTTTTTT. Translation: CASSQDRRTGELFF.

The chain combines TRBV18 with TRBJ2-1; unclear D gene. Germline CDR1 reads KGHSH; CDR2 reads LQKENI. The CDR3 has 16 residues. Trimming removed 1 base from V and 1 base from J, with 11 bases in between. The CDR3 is CASSPLPARSYNEQFF. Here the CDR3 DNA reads TGTGCCAGCTCACCACTCCCGGCCAGGTCCTACAATGAGCAGTTCTTC.

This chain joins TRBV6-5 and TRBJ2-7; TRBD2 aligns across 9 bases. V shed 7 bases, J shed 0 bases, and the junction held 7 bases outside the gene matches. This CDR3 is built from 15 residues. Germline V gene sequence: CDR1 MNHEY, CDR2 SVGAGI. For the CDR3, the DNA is TGTGCCAGCAAGACCGGGACTAGCTCCTCCTACGAGCAGTACTTC. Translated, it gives CASKTGTSSSYEQYF.

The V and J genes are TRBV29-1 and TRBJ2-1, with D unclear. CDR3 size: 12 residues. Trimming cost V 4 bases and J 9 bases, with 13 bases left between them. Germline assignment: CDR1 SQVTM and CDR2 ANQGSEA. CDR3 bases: TGCAGCGTTGTAGTTTTAGTGGGTGAGCAGTTCTTC. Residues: CSVVVLVGEQFF.

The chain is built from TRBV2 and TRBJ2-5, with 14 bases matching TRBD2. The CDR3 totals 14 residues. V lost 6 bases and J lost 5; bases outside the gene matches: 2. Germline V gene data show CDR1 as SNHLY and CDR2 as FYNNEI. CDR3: CASRRLAGGETQYF. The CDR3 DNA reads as TGTGCCAGCAGGAGACTAGCGGGAGGGGAGACCCAGTACTTC. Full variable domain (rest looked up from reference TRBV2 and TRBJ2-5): EPEVTQTPSHQVTQMGQEVILRCVPISNHLYFYWYRQILGQKVEFLVSFYNNEISEKSEIFDDQFSVERPDGSNFTLKIRSTKLEDSAMYFCASRRLAGGETQYFGPGTRLLVL.

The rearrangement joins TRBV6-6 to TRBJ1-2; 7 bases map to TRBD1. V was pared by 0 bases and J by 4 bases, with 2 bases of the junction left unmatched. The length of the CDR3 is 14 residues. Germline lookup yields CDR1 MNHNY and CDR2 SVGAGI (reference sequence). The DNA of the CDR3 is TGTGCCAGCAGTTACTCGACAGGGACCTATGGCTACACCTTC. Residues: CASSYSTGTYGYTF.

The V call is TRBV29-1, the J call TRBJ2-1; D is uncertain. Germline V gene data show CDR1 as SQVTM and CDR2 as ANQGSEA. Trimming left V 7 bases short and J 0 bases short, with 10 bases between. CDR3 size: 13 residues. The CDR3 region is CSADSSSYNEQFF. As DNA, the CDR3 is TGCAGCGCAGACTCGAGCTCCTACAATGAGCAGTTCTTC.

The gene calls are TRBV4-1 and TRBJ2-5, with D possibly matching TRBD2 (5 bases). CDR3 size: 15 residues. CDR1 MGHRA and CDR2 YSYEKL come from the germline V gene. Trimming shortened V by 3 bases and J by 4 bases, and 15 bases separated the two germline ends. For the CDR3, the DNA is TGCGCCAGCAGCCAGTCATTTCCGGGAAGAGAGACCCAGTACTTC. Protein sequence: CASSQSFPGRETQYF.

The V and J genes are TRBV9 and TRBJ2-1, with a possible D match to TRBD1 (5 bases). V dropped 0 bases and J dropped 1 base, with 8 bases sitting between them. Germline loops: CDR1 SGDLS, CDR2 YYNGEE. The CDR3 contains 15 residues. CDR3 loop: CASSVVTGSYNEQFF. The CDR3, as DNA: TGTGCCAGCAGCGTAGTTACAGGTTCCTACAATGAGCAGTTCTTC.